The 26 T cell receptor beta chains in this list originate from one sample, sequenced in a study of T cell responses to AZD1222 COVID-19 vaccine (dated by TCRdb to the early 2020s). Receptors were amplified or captured by the immunoSEQ multiplex PCR assay. This immuneACCESS table, as held by TCRdb, lists in-frame sequences with V and J called but not all clones. Of the missing ones, under half trace to an unresolved V gene in checked studies; the others have no known cause. In all, the sample holds about 110,000 clones, and about 92% of those were seen once. The ten largest account for roughly 3% of the sample. Sample time point, as interpreted from the label and publication: baseline before first vaccination. Per the publication, the treatment or condition label means: meningococcal conjugate vaccine given as trial control. The sequences come from peripheral blood, collected on day 0 of MenACWY control vaccination. The receptors originated from an adult in good health.

The V and J genes are TRBV5-1 and TRBJ2-7; unclear D gene. The V gene's germline CDR1 is SGHRS and CDR2 YFSETQ. The CDR3 spans 13 residues. The V gene lost 0 bases and the J gene lost 3 bases, with 7 bases spanning the gap. As DNA, the CDR3 is TGCGCCAGCAGCTTGGTTCCGTTCTACGAGCAGTACTTC. Protein product: CASSLVPFYEQYF. Full variable domain (rest looked up from reference TRBV5-1 and TRBJ2-7): KAGVTQTPRYLIKTRGQQVTLSCSPISGHRSVSWYQQTPGQGLQFLFEYFSETQRNKGNFPGRFSGRQFSNSRSEMNVSTLELGDSALYLCASSLVPFYEQYFGPGTRLTVT.

This rearrangement joins TRBV4-1 to TRBJ2-4; no clear D. This CDR3 comprises 15 residues. Per germline, CDR1 MGHRA and CDR2 YSYEKL. V lost 4 bases and J 1 base, leaving 11 bases between the germline ends. The CDR3 bases are TGCGCCAGCAGCCCCAAGAACTGGGCCAAAAACATTCAGTACTTC. Translating it yields CASSPKNWAKNIQYF.

The J gene is TRBJ2-7, the V gene TRBV6-5; D might be TRBD1 (6 bases). The V gene lost 4 bases and the J gene lost 4 bases, with 11 bases spanning the gap. Germline V CDR1 and CDR2: MNHEY, SVGAGI. The length of the CDR3 is 13 residues. This CDR3 reads CASSSAGQYEQYF. As DNA, the CDR3 is TGTGCCAGCAGTTCGGCCGGACAGTACGAGCAGTACTTC.

The genes are TRBV27 and TRBJ1-1; D is ambiguous. CDR3 size: 17 residues. V was pared by 5 bases and J by 1 base, with 20 bases between. Germline V CDR1 and CDR2: MNHEY, SMNVEV (reference sequence). CDR3: CASSHPGGPLGNTEAFF. The CDR3 nucleotides read TGTGCCAGCAGTCATCCCGGAGGTCCCCTTGGGAACACTGAAGCTTTCTTT.

V and J are TRBV7-3 and TRBJ1-2; TRBD1 might be the D (5 bases). This CDR3 contains 15 residues. CDR1 and CDR2 (germline): SGHTA, FQGTGA. V was clipped by 4 bases and J by 3 bases, with 15 bases between them. For the CDR3, the DNA is TGTGCCAGCAGCTCACCTGGGGGGGTTGACTATGGCTACACCTTC. Its translation is CASSSPGGVDYGYTF. Together with reference TRBV7-3 and TRBJ1-2, the CDR3 gives the full variable domain: GAGVSQTPSNKVTEKGKYVELRCDPISGHTALYWYRQSLGQGPEFLIYFQGTGAADDSGLPNDRFFAVRPEGSVSTLKIQRTERGDSAVYLCASSSPGGVDYGYTFGSGTRLTVV.

The chain recombines TRBV7-8 with TRBJ2-7; weak D call: TRBD2 (5 bases). Trimming removed 4 bases from V and 2 bases from J, with 18 bases in between. Germline CDR1 and CDR2: SGHVS and FQNEAQ. CDR3 length: 16 residues. CDR3 protein: CASSSLLAGHAYEQYF. The CDR3 DNA reads as TGTGCCAGCAGCTCCCTCCTCGCGGGCCATGCCTACGAGCAGTACTTC. Filled out from reference TRBV7-8 and TRBJ2-7, the complete variable domain reads GAGVSQSPRYKVAKRGQDVALRCDPISGHVSLFWYQQALGQGPEFLTYFQNEAQLDKSGLPSDRFFAERPEGSVSTLKIQRTQQEDSAVYLCASSSLLAGHAYEQYFGPGTRLTVT.

This chain connects TRBV29-1 to TRBJ2-5, with D unresolved. CDR3 length equals 12 residues. Trimming cost V 4 bases and J 2 bases, with 8 bases left between them. Germline lookup yields CDR1 SQVTM and CDR2 ANQGSEA. The CDR3 coding sequence is TGCAGCGTTGCCTTCAGACAAGAGACCCAGTACTTC. This codes for CSVAFRQETQYF.

J is TRBJ2-2 and V is TRBV2, with unresolved D. Trimming pared 4 bases from V and 2 bases from J, leaving 14 bases between. CDR3 length equals 16 residues. Per the germline V gene, CDR1 is SNHLY and CDR2 is FYNNEI. CDR3 amino acids: CASSVNRVLNTGELFF. CDR3 DNA sequence: TGTGCCAGCAGTGTAAACAGAGTTCTAAACACCGGGGAGCTGTTTTTT.

This chain connects TRBV3-1 (or the pseudogene TRBV3-2) to TRBJ2-3; 7 nucleotides line up with TRBD2. The CDR3 runs to 16 residues. The germline V gene has CDR1 LGHDT and CDR2 YNNKEL (reference sequence). After removal of 4 bases from V and 3 bases from J, the junction contained 10 bases not matched to a gene. CDR3 DNA sequence: TGTGCCAGCAGCCGCGGTTTGGCGGGGGTTACAGATACGCAGTATTTT. Its protein product is CASSRGLAGVTDTQYF.

This chain links TRBV9 with TRBJ2-7; TRBD2 matches 9 bases. The V gene end was trimmed by 3 bases and the J gene end by 0 bases; junction bases not matched to a gene: 4. This CDR3 region has 15 residues. Germline CDR1 SGDLS, CDR2 YYNGEE. The CDR3 nucleotides are TGTGCCAGCAGCGCCGGGACTAGCAGCTCCTACGAGCAGTACTTC. Amino acids: CASSAGTSSSYEQYF. The full variable domain, in which reference TRBV9 and TRBJ2-7 provide the parts outside the CDR3, is DSGVTQTPKHLITATGQRVTLRCSPRSGDLSVYWYQQSLDQGLQFLIQYYNGEERAKGNILERFSAQQFPDLHSELNLSSLELGDSALYFCASSAGTSSSYEQYFGPGTRLTVT.

V is TRBV5-1 and J is TRBJ2-7; 7 bases are a match to TRBD1. Germline V gene lookup returns CDR1 SGHRS and CDR2 YFSETQ. V shed 0 bases, J shed 2 bases, and the junction held 5 bases outside the gene matches. The CDR3 has 15 amino acids. The CDR3 region is CASSLERQGPYEQYF. Here the CDR3 DNA reads TGCGCCAGCAGCTTGGAGAGACAGGGTCCCTACGAGCAGTACTTC.

This clone showed up just once. The chain uses TRBV5-1 and TRBJ2-2; the match to TRBD2 covers 12 bases. The CDR3 covers 16 residues. Germline V gene lookup returns CDR1 SGHRS and CDR2 YFSETQ. V was clipped by 3 bases and J by 3 bases; unmatched bases: 3. The CDR3 protein is CASSSRLAGDTGELFF. The CDR3, as DNA: TGCGCCAGCAGCTCCCGACTAGCGGGGGACACCGGGGAGCTGTTTTTT. Drawing the rest from reference TRBV5-1 and TRBJ2-2, the complete variable domain is KAGVTQTPRYLIKTRGQQVTLSCSPISGHRSVSWYQQTPGQGLQFLFEYFSETQRNKGNFPGRFSGRQFSNSRSEMNVSTLELGDSALYLCASSSRLAGDTGELFFGEGSRLTVL.

Points on this clone: The same CDR3 can be traced to other DNA sequences in this sample. The chain employs TRBV5-1 and TRBJ1-3; possibly TRBD1 for D (5 bases). The ends were cut back, 4 bases at V and 0 bases at J, with 8 bases in the middle. CDR3 length: 14 amino acids. From germline, CDR1 is SGHRS and CDR2 YFSETQ. Here the CDR3 reads CASSLGDSGNTIYF. The CDR3 bases are TGCGCCAGCAGCCTGGGGGACTCTGGAAACACCATATATTTT.

This chain links TRBV24-1 with TRBJ1-5; TRBD1 aligns across 10 bases. J gave up 7 bases and V 4 bases, and 6 bases lay outside the gene matches. The germline V gene encodes CDR1 KGHDR and CDR2 SFDVKD. The CDR3 totals 15 residues. Here the CDR3 reads CATSETGTGDQPQHF. The DNA for the CDR3 is TGTGCCACCAGTGAAACCGGGACAGGGGACCAGCCCCAGCATTTT.

The CDR3 bases are TGTGCCAGCGGGACAGGGGCGTACGAGCAGTACTTC. This codes for CASGTGAYEQYF. This chain connects TRBV6-5 to TRBJ2-7; 10 nucleotides line up with TRBD1. Germline CDR1 is MNHEY and CDR2 is SVGAGI. The CDR3 is 12 amino acids. V dropped 8 bases and J dropped 4; count of bases not matched to a gene: 2.

J is TRBJ2-1 and V is TRBV5-1; TRBD2 matches at 15 bases. Germline CDR1 reads SGHRS; CDR2 reads YFSETQ. V was clipped by 3 bases and J by 8 bases; unmatched bases: 9. This CDR3 is built from 17 residues. The CDR3 reads CASSYGLAGGSLDEQFF. For the CDR3, the DNA is TGCGCCAGCAGCTACGGACTAGCGGGGGGGTCCTTGGATGAGCAGTTCTTC.

The genes are TRBV18 and TRBJ2-6, with 8 bases that match TRBD1. The junction had 15 bases not matched to a gene; V was cut back by 8 bases and J by 0 bases. CDR3 length: 19 residues. Germline CDR1 is KGHSH and CDR2 is LQKENI. The DNA for the CDR3 is TGTGCCAGCACATACCAAGTCGGGACAGGTAGCTCTGGGGCCAACGTCCTGACTTTC. This sequence encodes CASTYQVGTGSSGANVLTF.

This clone occurred once. The chain joins TRBV30 to TRBJ1-5; tentative D call: TRBD1 (6 bases). V lost 3 bases and J lost 7, with 10 bases in between. CDR1 is GTSNPN, CDR2 SVGIG, per germline (reference sequence). This CDR3 has 12 amino acids. The CDR3 region is CAWRAGDQPQHF. CDR3 bases: TGTGCCTGGAGGGCAGGGGACCAGCCCCAGCATTTT.

The chain recombines TRBV11-3 with TRBJ1-2, with TRBD1 as a possible D gene (5 bases). CDR1 and CDR2 from the germline V gene are SGHNT and YENEEA. V dropped 4 bases and J dropped 0 bases, with 15 bases sitting between them. The CDR3 is 16 residues long. CDR3 coding DNA: TGTGCCAGCAGCTACCCCTGGGGCAAGACTAACTATGGCTACACCTTC. It translates to CASSYPWGKTNYGYTF.

The chain has TRBV6-1 and TRBJ2-1; 7 bases align to TRBD1. V lost 1 base, J lost 5 bases, and 5 bases stayed unmatched. The CDR3 has 15 amino acids. The germline gives CDR1 MNHNS, CDR2 SASEGT. CDR3 residues: CASSEEQGKNNEQFF. CDR3 in DNA: TGTGCCAGCAGTGAAGAACAGGGGAAGAACAATGAGCAGTTCTTC.

The chain is built from TRBV27 and TRBJ1-2, with 7 bases that match TRBD1. The germline V gene encodes CDR1 MNHEY and CDR2 SMNVEV (reference sequence). The trim removed 3 bases at V and 8 bases at J, leaving 6 bases unmatched. This CDR3 has 13 residues. DNA of the CDR3: TGTGCCAGCAGTTTTCGGCAGGGGGGCGGCTACACCTTC. Translated, it gives CASSFRQGGGYTF.

Only one count was recorded for this clone. The rearrangement uses TRBV5-5 and TRBJ2-1, with D perhaps matching TRBD2 (7 bases). This CDR3 has 17 residues. The germline V gene encodes CDR1 SGHKS and CDR2 YYEKEE (reference sequence). The germline V and J ends were trimmed by 0 bases and 0 bases, with 13 bases remaining between them. The CDR3 spells CASSLAAGASSYNEQFF. For the CDR3, the DNA is TGTGCCAGCAGCTTGGCTGCGGGGGCTAGCTCCTACAATGAGCAGTTCTTC.

The chain recombines TRBV7-9 with TRBJ2-3; 8 bases line up with TRBD1. V trimming: 2 bases; J trimming: 5 bases; junction bases outside the gene matches: 6. The CDR3 has 15 amino acids. The germline CDR1 and CDR2 sequences are SEHNR and FQNEAQ (reference sequence). Here the CDR3 reads CASSLNTGGRDTQYF. The DNA of the CDR3 is TGTGCCAGCAGCTTAAACACAGGGGGGAGAGATACGCAGTATTTT. The whole variable domain, remainder taken from reference TRBV7-9 and TRBJ2-3, is DTGVSQNPRHKITKRGQNVTFRCDPISEHNRLYWYRQTLGQGPEFLTYFQNEAQLEKSRLLSDRFSAERPKGSFSTLEIQRTEQGDSAMYLCASSLNTGGRDTQYFGPGTRLTVL.

The gene calls are TRBV5-1 and TRBJ2-2; perhaps D is TRBD1 or TRBD2 (5 bases each). The CDR3 is made up of 16 amino acids. With 4 bases removed from V and 0 bases from J, the gap between germline ends came to 13 bases. The germline V gene encodes CDR1 SGHRS and CDR2 YFSETQ. The CDR3 is CASSPRDPSNTGELFF. CDR3 nucleotides: TGCGCCAGCAGCCCCCGGGACCCCTCGAACACCGGGGAGCTGTTTTTT.

The V and J genes are TRBV24-1 and TRBJ1-5; D may be TRBD1 (5 bases). Deletions cut 4 bases from V and 3 bases from J, with 9 bases between. The CDR3 runs 14 residues. CDR1 and CDR2 from the germline V gene are KGHDR and SFDVKD. CDR3 region: CATSDEGNNQPQHF. The CDR3 coding sequence is TGTGCCACCAGTGACGAGGGGAACAATCAGCCCCAGCATTTT.

The V and J genes are TRBV6-6 and TRBJ2-7; the match to TRBD2 covers 7 bases. With 6 bases clipped from V and 9 bases from J, the junction kept 17 bases outside the gene matches. The germline V gene has CDR1 MNHNY and CDR2 SVGAGI (reference sequence). The CDR3 has 15 amino acids. Written as DNA, the CDR3 is TGTGCCAGCAGCTTGGGAGGGACGGGTTTGTATGGGCAGTACTTC. Protein: CASSLGGTGLYGQYF.